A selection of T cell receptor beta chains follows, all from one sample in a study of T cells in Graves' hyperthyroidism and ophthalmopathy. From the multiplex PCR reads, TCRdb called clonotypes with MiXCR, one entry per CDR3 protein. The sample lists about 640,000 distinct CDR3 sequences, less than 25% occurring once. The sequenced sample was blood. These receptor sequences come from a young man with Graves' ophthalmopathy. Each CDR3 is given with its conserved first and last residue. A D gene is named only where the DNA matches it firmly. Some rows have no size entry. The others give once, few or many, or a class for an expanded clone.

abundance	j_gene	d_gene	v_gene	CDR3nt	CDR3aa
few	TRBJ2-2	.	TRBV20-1	TGCAGTGCTAGTTTGGGGTCTCACGTCACCGGGGAGCTGTTTTTT	CSASLGSHVTGELFF
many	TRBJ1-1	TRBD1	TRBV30	TGTGCCTGGAGTGGGGACAGGCTGAGCACTGAAGCTTTCTTT	CAWSGDRLSTEAFF
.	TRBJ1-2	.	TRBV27	TGTGCCAGCAGATCCCAGGGAGTTGGGACCTATGGCTACACCTTC	CASRSQGVGTYGYTF
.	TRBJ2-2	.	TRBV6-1	TGTGCCAGCAGCATGCGGAACACCGGGGAGCTGTTTTTT	CASSMRNTGELFF
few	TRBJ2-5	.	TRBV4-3	TGCGCCAGCAGCCAAGATGCACTTCAAGAGACCCAGTACTTC	CASSQDALQETQYF
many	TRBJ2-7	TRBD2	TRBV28	TGTGCCAGCAGTCCTGGACTAGGTGGTGGTCGCGAGCAGTACTTC	CASSPGLGGGREQYF
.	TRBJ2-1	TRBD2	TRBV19	TGTGCCAGTAGTACGGGACTAGCGGGAACCGAGTTCTTC	CASSTGLAGTEFF
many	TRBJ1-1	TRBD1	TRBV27	TGTGCCAGCAGTTTATTCGGGACAGGGAGTAACACTGAAGCTTTCTTT	CASSLFGTGSNTEAFF
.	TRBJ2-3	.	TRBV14	TGTGCCAGCAGCCAAGACCGCACCGCAGATACGCAGTATTTT	CASSQDRTADTQYF
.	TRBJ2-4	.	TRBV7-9	TGTGCCAGCAGCTTAGGAGGGATAGGGGCAAACATTCAGTACTTC	CASSLGGIGANIQYF
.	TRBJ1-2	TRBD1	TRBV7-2	TGTGCCAGCAGCTTTGACAGGGTTCTTTGCACCTTC	CASSFDRVLCTF
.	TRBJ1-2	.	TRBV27	TGTGCCAGCAGTTTCCAGGGAATATCCTATGGCTACACCTTC	CASSFQGISYGYTF
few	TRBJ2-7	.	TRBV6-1	TGTGCCAGCAGTGAAGGGAGCGGAGGAGGGTCCTACGAGCAGTACTTC	CASSEGSGGGSYEQYF
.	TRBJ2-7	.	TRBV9	TGTGCCAGCAGCGTAGCGGCAGATAGCTACGAGCAGTACTTC	CASSVAADSYEQYF
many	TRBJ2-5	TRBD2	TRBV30	TGTGCCCAAGGGACTAGCGGCGCCCCGTACTTC	CAQGTSGAPYF
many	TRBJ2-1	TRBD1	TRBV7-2	TGTGCCAGCAGCCCCTCGGGACAGCACTACAATGAGCAGTTCTTC	CASSPSGQHYNEQFF
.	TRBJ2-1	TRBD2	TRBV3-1	TGTGCCAGCAGCCAAGATCTAAAGGGGCTAGTGGGAGGGACGGCGGATGAGCAGTTCTTC	CASSQDLKGLVGGTADEQFF
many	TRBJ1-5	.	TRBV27	TGTGCCAGTGGTTTACGCGGAACGAATCAGCCCCAGCATTTT	CASGLRGTNQPQHF
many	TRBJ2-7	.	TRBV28	TGTGCCAGCAGTTTATGGTTCCGGGCCAACTACTACGAGCAGTACTTC	CASSLWFRANYYEQYF
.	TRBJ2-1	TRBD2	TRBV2	TGTGCCAGCTCCGGGGCTAGCGGGAGCTGGGGGGGGAATGAGCAGTTCTTC	CASSGASGSWGGNEQFF
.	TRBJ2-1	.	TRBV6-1	TGTGCCACTGCAGGGGCCAGCTCCTACAATGAGCAGTTCTTC	CATAGASSYNEQFF
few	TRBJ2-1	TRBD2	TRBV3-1	TGTGCCAGCAGCCAAGACAGCGGGAGTTGGGATGAGCAGTTCTTC	CASSQDSGSWDEQFF
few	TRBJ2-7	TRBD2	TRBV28	TGTGCCAGCAGTTTAGCGGGAGAGGCCACCTACGAGCAGTACTTC	CASSLAGEATYEQYF
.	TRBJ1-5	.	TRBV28	TGTGCCAGCTGGACCGGAACGTCGAATCAGCCCCAGCATTTT	CASWTGTSNQPQHF
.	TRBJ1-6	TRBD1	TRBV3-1	TGTGCCAGCAGCCCCCCGGGACAGGGGTCCTATAATTCACCCCTCCACTTT	CASSPPGQGSYNSPLHF
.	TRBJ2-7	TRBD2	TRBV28	TGTGCCAGCAGTACTCTTGCCGGGACTAGCGGGGCCGATTACTACTACGAGCAGTACTTC	CASSTLAGTSGADYYYEQYF
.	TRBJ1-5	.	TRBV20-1	TGCAGTGCTAGAAGTACCGAAGGGAATCAGCCCCAGCATTTT	CSARSTEGNQPQHF
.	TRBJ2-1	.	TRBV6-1	TGTGCCAGCAGTGATTGGCCAGGTGAGCAGTTCTTC	CASSDWPGEQFF
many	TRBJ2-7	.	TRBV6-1	TGTGCCAGCAGTGTGCTAGCGCTTCACTACGAGCAGTACTTC	CASSVLALHYEQYF